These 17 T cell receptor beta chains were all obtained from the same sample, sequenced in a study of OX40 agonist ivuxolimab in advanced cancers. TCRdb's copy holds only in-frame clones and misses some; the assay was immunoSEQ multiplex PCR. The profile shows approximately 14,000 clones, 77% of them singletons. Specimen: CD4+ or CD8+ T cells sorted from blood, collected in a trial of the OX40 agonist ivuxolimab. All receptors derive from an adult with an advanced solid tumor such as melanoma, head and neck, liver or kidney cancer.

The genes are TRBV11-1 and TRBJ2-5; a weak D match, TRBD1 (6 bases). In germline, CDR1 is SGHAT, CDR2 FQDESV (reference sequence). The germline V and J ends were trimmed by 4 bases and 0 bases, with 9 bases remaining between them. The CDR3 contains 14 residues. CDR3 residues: CASSSWTDQETQYF. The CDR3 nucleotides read TGTGCCAGCAGCTCGTGGACAGACCAAGAGACCCAGTACTTC.

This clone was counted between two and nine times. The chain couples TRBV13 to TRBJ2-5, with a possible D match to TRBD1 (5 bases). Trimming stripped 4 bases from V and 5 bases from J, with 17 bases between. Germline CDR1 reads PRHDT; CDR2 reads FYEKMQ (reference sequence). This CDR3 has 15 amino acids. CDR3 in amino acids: CASSSHLYGAETQYF. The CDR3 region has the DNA TGTGCCAGCAGCTCCCACCTATATGGGGCGGAGACCCAGTACTTC.

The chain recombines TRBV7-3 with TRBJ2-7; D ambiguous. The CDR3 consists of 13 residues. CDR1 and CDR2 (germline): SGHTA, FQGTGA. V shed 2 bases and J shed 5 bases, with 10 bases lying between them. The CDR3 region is CASSLFAGNEQYF. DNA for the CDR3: TGTGCCAGCAGCTTATTTGCTGGAAACGAGCAGTACTTC.

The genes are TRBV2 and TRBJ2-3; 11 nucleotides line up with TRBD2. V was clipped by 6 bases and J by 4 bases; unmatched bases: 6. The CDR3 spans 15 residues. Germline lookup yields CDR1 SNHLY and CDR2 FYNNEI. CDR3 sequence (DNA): TGTGCCAGCAGGGGTAGCGGGAGGGGGTCAGATACGCAGTATTTT. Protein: CASRGSGRGSDTQYF. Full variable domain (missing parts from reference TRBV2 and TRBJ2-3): EPEVTQTPSHQVTQMGQEVILRCVPISNHLYFYWYRQILGQKVEFLVSFYNNEISEKSEIFDDQFSVERPDGSNFTLKIRSTKLEDSAMYFCASRGSGRGSDTQYFGPGTRLTVL.

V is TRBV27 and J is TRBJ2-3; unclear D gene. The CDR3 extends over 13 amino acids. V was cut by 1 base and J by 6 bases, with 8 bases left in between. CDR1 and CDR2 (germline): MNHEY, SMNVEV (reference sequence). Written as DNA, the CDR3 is TGTGCCAGCAGTTTATACGAAGGGGATACGCAGTATTTT. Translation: CASSLYEGDTQYF.

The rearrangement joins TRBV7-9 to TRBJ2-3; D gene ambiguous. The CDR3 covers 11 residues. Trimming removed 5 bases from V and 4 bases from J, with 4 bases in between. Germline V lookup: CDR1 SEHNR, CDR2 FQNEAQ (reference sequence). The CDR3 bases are TGTGCCAGCAGCCCCGCAGATACGCAGTATTTT. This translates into CASSPADTQYF.

CDR3 sequence: CASSVVGLAGYNEQFF. DNA of the CDR3: TGTGCCAGCAGCGTAGTAGGACTAGCGGGATACAATGAGCAGTTCTTC. This chain uses TRBV9 with TRBJ2-1; TRBD2 agrees at 12 bases. With 0 bases clipped from V and 4 bases from J, the junction kept 2 bases outside the gene matches. This CDR3 has 16 residues. The germline gives CDR1 SGDLS, CDR2 YYNGEE.

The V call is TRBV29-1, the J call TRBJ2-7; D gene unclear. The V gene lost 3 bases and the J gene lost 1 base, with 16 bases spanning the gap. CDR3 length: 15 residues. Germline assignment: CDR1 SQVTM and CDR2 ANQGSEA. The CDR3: CSVESSSTDSYEQYF. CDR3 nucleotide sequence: TGCAGCGTTGAGTCTAGTTCGACGGATTCCTACGAGCAGTACTTC.

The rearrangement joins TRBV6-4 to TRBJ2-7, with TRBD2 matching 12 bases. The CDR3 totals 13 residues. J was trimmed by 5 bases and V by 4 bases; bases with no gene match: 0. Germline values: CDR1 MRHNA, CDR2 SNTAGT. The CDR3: CASSGLAGDEQYF. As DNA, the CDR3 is TGTGCCAGCAGTGGACTAGCGGGAGACGAGCAGTACTTC.

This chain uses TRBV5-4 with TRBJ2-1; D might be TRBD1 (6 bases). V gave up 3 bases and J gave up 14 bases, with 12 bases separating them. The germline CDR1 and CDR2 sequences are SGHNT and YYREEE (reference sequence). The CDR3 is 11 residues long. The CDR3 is CASSSPRGEFF. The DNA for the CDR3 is TGTGCCAGCAGCTCCCCCAGGGGAGAGTTCTTC.

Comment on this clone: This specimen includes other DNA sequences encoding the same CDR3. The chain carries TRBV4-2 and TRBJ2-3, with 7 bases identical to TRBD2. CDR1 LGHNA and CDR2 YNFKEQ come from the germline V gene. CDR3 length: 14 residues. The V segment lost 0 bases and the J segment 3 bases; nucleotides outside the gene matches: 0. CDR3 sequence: CASSQEGGTDTQYF. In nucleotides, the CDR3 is TGTGCCAGCAGCCAAGAGGGAGGGACAGATACGCAGTATTTT.

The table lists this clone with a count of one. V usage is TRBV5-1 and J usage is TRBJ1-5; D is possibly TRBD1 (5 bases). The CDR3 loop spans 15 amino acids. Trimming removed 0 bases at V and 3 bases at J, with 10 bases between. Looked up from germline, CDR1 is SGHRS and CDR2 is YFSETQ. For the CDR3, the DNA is TGCGCCAGCAGCTTGGGTTCAGGGTTCAATCAGCCCCAGCATTTT. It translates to CASSLGSGFNQPQHF.

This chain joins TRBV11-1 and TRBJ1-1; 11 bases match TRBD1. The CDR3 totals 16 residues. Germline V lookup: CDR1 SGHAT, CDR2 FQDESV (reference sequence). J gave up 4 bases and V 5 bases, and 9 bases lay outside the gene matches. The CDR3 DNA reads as TGTGCCAGCAGCCAGGACAGGGGGCTCGGGGGCACTGAAGCTTTCTTT. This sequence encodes CASSQDRGLGGTEAFF. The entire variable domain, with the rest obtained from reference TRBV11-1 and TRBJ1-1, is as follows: EAEVAQSPRYKITEKSQAVAFWCDPISGHATLYWYRQILGQGPELLVQFQDESVVDDSQLPKDRFSAERLKGVDSTLKIQPAELGDSAMYLCASSQDRGLGGTEAFFGQGTRLTVV.

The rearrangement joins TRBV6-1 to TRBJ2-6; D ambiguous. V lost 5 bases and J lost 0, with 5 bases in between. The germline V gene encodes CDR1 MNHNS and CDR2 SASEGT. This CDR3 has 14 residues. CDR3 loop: CASSQDSGANVLTF. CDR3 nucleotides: TGTGCCAGCAGTCAGGACTCTGGGGCCAACGTCCTGACTTTC.

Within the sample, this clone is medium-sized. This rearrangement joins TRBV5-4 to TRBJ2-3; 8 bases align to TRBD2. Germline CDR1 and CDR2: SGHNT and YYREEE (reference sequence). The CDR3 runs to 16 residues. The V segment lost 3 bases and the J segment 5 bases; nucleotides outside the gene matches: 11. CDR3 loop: CASSSEMGLGGDTQYF. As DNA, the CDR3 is TGTGCCAGCAGCTCCGAGATGGGACTAGGGGGAGATACGCAGTATTTT.

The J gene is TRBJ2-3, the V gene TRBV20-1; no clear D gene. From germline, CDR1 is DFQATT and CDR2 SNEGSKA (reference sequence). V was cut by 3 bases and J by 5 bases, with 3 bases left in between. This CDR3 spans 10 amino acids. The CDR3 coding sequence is TGCAGTGCTAGCGGAGATACGCAGTATTTT. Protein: CSASGDTQYF.

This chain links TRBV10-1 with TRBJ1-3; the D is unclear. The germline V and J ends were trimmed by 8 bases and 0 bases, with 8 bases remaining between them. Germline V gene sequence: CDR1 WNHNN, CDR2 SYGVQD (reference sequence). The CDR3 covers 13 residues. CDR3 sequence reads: CASAGNSGNTIYF. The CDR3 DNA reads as TGCGCCAGCGCTGGTAACTCTGGAAACACCATATATTTT.